The present entry profiles one T cell receptor (beta chain) with its context. Its antigen is not known. Time point reported: baseline, week 1 (first vaccination visit). Treatment denoted: pre-vaccination baseline after standard-of-care therapy. The data originate from a study of a mutant IDH1 vaccine in newly diagnosed glioma. About the study: Patients previously underwent radiotherapy, temozolomide, or both, and most underwent both.

The protocol was immunoSEQ multiplex PCR, while the TCRdb copy is restricted to in-frame clones and leaves out a portion. The sample lists roughly 35,000 clones, about nine tenths seen once, with 4.8% in the top ten. The CDR3 runs 15 residues. Trimming pared 7 bases from V and 2 bases from J, leaving 17 bases between. Germline V gene sequence: CDR1 SGHTA, CDR2 FQGNSA. Study-wide points: Vaccination induced immune responses in around 93% of patients.

V gene TRBV7-2 combines with J gene TRBJ1-2; the D is unclear. This receptor was obtained from a woman between 40 and 55 years old with glioma. The sequences come from PBMCs, collected from a glioma patient treated with radiotherapy, temozolomide or both. CDR3 protein: CASTLSNLGNYGYTF. CDR3 DNA sequence: TGTGCCAGCACCCTCAGTAACCTGGGAAACTATGGCTACACCTTC.